One and the same sample provided the 29 T cell receptor beta chains below, sequenced in a study of cytomegalovirus exposure and HLA in healthy donors. The assay was immunoSEQ multiplex PCR, and TCRdb's table has in-frame clones only and misses some. Seen here are approximately 190,000 clones, approximately 88% observed once, and the top ten hold less than 9%. The material sequenced was PBMCs. The receptors were gathered from a man between 18 and 29 years old in good health and CMV-seropositive.

The chain uses TRBV30 and TRBJ2-3, with 7 bases that match TRBD1. The CDR3 runs to 15 residues. V was pared by 3 bases and J by 2 bases, with 8 bases of the junction left unmatched. Germline V gene data show CDR1 as GTSNPN and CDR2 as SVGIG (reference sequence). The CDR3 DNA reads TGTGCCTGGAGAGGTGGGGGACAGACCACAGATACGCAGTATTTT. Translating gives CAWRGGGQTTDTQYF.

V usage is TRBV5-1 and J usage is TRBJ2-1; 13 nucleotides match TRBD2. This CDR3 has 15 amino acids. The germline CDR1 and CDR2 sequences are SGHRS and YFSETQ. V lost 3 bases and J lost 6; bases outside the gene matches: 3. CDR3 sequence reads: CASSSGLAGVNEQFF. The CDR3 DNA reads TGCGCCAGCAGCTCCGGACTAGCGGGAGTCAATGAGCAGTTCTTC.

In its sample, this clone was seen once. This chain connects TRBV19 to TRBJ2-7; 9 nucleotides agree with TRBD2. V gave up 5 bases and J gave up 9 bases; unmatched junction bases: 23. CDR1 is LNHDA and CDR2 is SQIVND in the germline V gene (reference sequence). The CDR3 is made up of 18 amino acids. The CDR3 is CASSSPWASGNPPDRQYF. CDR3 DNA: TGTGCCAGTAGTTCACCATGGGCTAGCGGGAACCCTCCGGATCGGCAGTACTTC.

The chain couples TRBV6-5 to TRBJ2-7, with 11 bases fitting TRBD1. V was clipped by 2 bases and J by 1 base; unmatched bases: 1. The CDR3 contains 15 residues. Germline CDR1 MNHEY, CDR2 SVGAGI. The CDR3, as DNA: TGTGCCAGCAGTTACGGGACAGGGGGGTCCTACGAGCAGTACTTC. Its translation: CASSYGTGGSYEQYF.

V usage is TRBV28 and J usage is TRBJ1-5, with 7 bases identical to TRBD1. The CDR3 loop spans 15 amino acids. With 3 bases clipped from V and 7 bases from J, the junction kept 9 bases outside the gene matches. Germline-derived CDR1 and CDR2 are MDHEN and SYDVKM. For the CDR3, the DNA is TGTGCCAGCAGTTTGTTAAGGGGGCCCAACCAGCCCCAGCATTTT. As protein: CASSLLRGPNQPQHF.

The rearrangement links TRBV18 to TRBJ1-5; D perhaps matches TRBD1 (6 bases). Trimming stripped 5 bases from V and 6 bases from J, with 14 bases between. The CDR3 runs 14 residues. Germline V lookup: CDR1 KGHSH, CDR2 LQKENI. CDR3 in DNA: TGTGCCAGCTCAAGGGGGGGCGAGGGTCAGCCCCAGCATTTT. Its translation: CASSRGGEGQPQHF.

V gene TRBV29-1 combines with J gene TRBJ1-1; D may be TRBD1 (6 bases). Per the germline V gene, CDR1 is SQVTM and CDR2 is ANQGSEA. CDR3 length: 12 residues. V lost 7 bases to trimming and J lost 4 bases, with 13 bases between them. The CDR3 coding sequence is TGCAGCGCAACAGGGTTCGTCACTGAAGCTTTCTTT. Amino acids: CSATGFVTEAFF.

The rearrangement joins TRBV30 to TRBJ2-1; D not resolved. This CDR3 has 14 amino acids. Germline-derived CDR1 and CDR2 are GTSNPN and SVGIG (reference sequence). V was shortened by 0 bases and J by 9 bases, with 15 bases between the two germline ends. The CDR3 DNA is TGTGCCTGGAGTGTTTTATCCGGAGTAGGTGAGCAGTTCTTC. Its protein product is CAWSVLSGVGEQFF. The full variable domain, its missing parts supplied by reference TRBV30 and TRBJ2-1, is SQTIHQWPATLVQPVGSPLSLECTVEGTSNPNLYWYRQAAGRGLQLLFYSVGIGQISSEVPQNLSASRPQDRQFILSSKKLLLSDSGFYLCAWSVLSGVGEQFFGPGTRLTVL.

V gene TRBV7-8 combines with J gene TRBJ2-7, with 9 bases aligning to TRBD2. This CDR3 comprises 15 residues. The V gene end was trimmed by 1 base and the J gene end by 6 bases; junction bases not matched to a gene: 7. Per the germline V gene, CDR1 is SGHVS and CDR2 is FQNEAQ. The CDR3 is CASSLGAGGGSEQYF. In DNA form, the CDR3 reads TGTGCCAGCAGCTTAGGGGCGGGAGGGGGGTCCGAGCAGTACTTC.

CDR3 coding DNA: TGCGCCAGCAGCCAAGATTTTGGACAGGGGGTCCAGGAGACCCAGTACTTC. Residues: CASSQDFGQGVQETQYF. The rearrangement joins TRBV4-1 to TRBJ2-5; 10 bases map to TRBD1. The germline CDR1 and CDR2 sequences are MGHRA and YSYEKL. V gave up 0 bases and J gave up 5 bases; unmatched junction bases: 9. The CDR3 is made up of 17 amino acids.

V is TRBV28 and J is TRBJ1-4, with no clear D. Trimming shortened V by 6 bases and J by 0 bases, and 11 bases separated the two germline ends. The CDR3 is 15 residues long. Germline CDR1 MDHEN, CDR2 SYDVKM. The CDR3 DNA follows: TGTGCCAGCAGCTCACACAGTGCAACTAATGAAAAACTGTTTTTT. This codes for CASSSHSATNEKLFF.

The V gene is TRBV5-6, the J gene TRBJ1-4; maybe TRBD1 (5 bases). Germline lookup yields CDR1 SGHDT and CDR2 YYEEEE. Deletions cut 4 bases from V and 10 bases from J, with 17 bases between. The CDR3 is made up of 14 amino acids. The CDR3 protein is CASSPGQGLGKLFF. In DNA, the CDR3 is TGTGCCAGCAGCCCCGGGCAGGGCCTCGGAAAACTGTTTTTT.

V usage is TRBV15 and J usage is TRBJ1-5; possible D gene TRBD1, 5 bases. In germline, CDR1 is LNHNV, CDR2 YYDKDF (reference sequence). V was cut by 2 bases and J by 0 bases, with 14 bases left in between. This CDR3 comprises 17 residues. CDR3 DNA: TGTGCCACCAGCAGAATCACAGGTGATTATAGCAATCAGCCCCAGCATTTT. Its protein product is CATSRITGDYSNQPQHF.

This clone has just a few counts. This chain connects TRBV6-1 to TRBJ2-2; TRBD2 is a possible D gene (6 bases). Germline V gene data show CDR1 as MNHNS and CDR2 as SASEGT. Trimming removed 6 bases at V and 6 bases at J, with 11 bases between. The CDR3 has 13 amino acids. The CDR3 loop is CASSGGTAGELFF. CDR3 bases: TGTGCCAGCAGCGGGGGAACGGCCGGGGAGCTGTTTTTT.

This chain connects TRBV11-3 to TRBJ2-3; TRBD2 matches at 12 bases. The length of the CDR3 is 15 residues. Germline assignment: CDR1 SGHNT and CDR2 YENEEA. Trimming removed 5 bases from V and 4 bases from J; junction bases left unmatched: 4. The CDR3, as DNA: TGTGCCAGCAGCGTCTCTAGCGGGAGGGCAGATACGCAGTATTTT. This translates into CASSVSSGRADTQYF. Looking up the rest from reference TRBV11-3 and TRBJ2-3 gives the full variable domain: EAGVVQSPRYKIIEKKQPVAFWCNPISGHNTLYWYLQNLGQGPELLIRYENEEAVDDSQLPKDRFSAERLKGVDSTLKIQPAELGDSAVYLCASSVSSGRADTQYFGPGTRLTVL.

This clone showed up just a few times. Here the CDR3 reads CVPGNEQFF. In DNA form, the CDR3 reads TGTGTCCCCGGGAATGAGCAGTTCTTC. This sequence joins TRBV11-3 and TRBJ2-1; D is unclear. Germline loops: CDR1 SGHNT, CDR2 YENEEA. This CDR3 has 9 amino acids.

This rearrangement joins TRBV7-2 to TRBJ1-2; 11 positions match TRBD1. The ends lost 5 bases at V and 2 bases at J; junction bases unmatched: 13. Germline V gives CDR1 SGHTA, CDR2 FQGNSA. This CDR3 is 18 amino acids long. CDR3 DNA sequence: TGTGCCAGCAGCCAAGTAGGGGGACAGGGGGGAAGAAACTATGGCTACACCTTC. Amino acids: CASSQVGGQGGRNYGYTF. The whole variable domain, remainder taken from reference TRBV7-2 and TRBJ1-2, is GAGVSQSPSNKVTEKGKDVELRCDPISGHTALYWYRQSLGQGLEFLIYFQGNSAPDKSGLPSDRFSAERTGGSVSTLTIQRTQQEDSAVYLCASSQVGGQGGRNYGYTFGSGTRLTVV.

The chain combines TRBV14 with TRBJ2-7; D is perhaps TRBD2 (5 bases). Trimming removed 2 bases at V and 7 bases at J, with 12 bases between. This CDR3 is built from 13 residues. Per germline, CDR1 SGHDN and CDR2 FVKESK. The CDR3 nucleotides read TGTGCCAGCAGCCAAAGGACTCGCCTTGAGCAGTACTTC. Amino acids: CASSQRTRLEQYF.

The genes are TRBV5-6 and TRBJ2-3, with 14 bases identical to TRBD2. Germline V gives CDR1 SGHDT, CDR2 YYEEEE. With 3 bases clipped from V and 5 bases from J, the junction kept 2 bases outside the gene matches. CDR3 length equals 15 residues. CDR3 in DNA: TGTGCCAGCAGCTGGGGGACTAGCGGGAGAGATACGCAGTATTTT. This codes for CASSWGTSGRDTQYF.

This clone was counted only a few times. V gene TRBV10-3 combines with J gene TRBJ2-7; a weak D match, TRBD2 (5 bases). The V gene lost 7 bases and the J gene lost 3 bases, with 10 bases spanning the gap. CDR3 length equals 12 residues. CDR1 is ENHRY, CDR2 SYGVKD, per germline. The CDR3 DNA follows: TGTGCCATCACCGGGAAGGACTACGAGCAGTACTTC. Translation gives CAITGKDYEQYF.

The CDR3 region is CASSQGTGFYEQYF. The CDR3 coding sequence is TGTGCCAGCAGCCAGGGGACGGGATTCTACGAGCAGTACTTC. The V and J genes are TRBV7-2 and TRBJ2-7, with D possibly TRBD1 on 6 matching bases. The germline V gene has CDR1 SGHTA and CDR2 FQGNSA. Trimming removed 5 bases at V and 3 bases at J, with 14 bases between. The CDR3 runs 14 residues.

The CDR3: CASSTTGGGLVQPQHF. CDR3 nucleotides: TGTGCCAGCAGTACGACAGGGGGAGGGTTGGTTCAGCCCCAGCATTTT. The chain employs TRBV27 and TRBJ1-5, with TRBD1 matching 9 bases. Germline trimming cut 5 bases from V and 6 bases from J; bases unmatched to any gene: 11. Germline loops: CDR1 MNHEY, CDR2 SMNVEV (reference sequence). CDR3 size: 16 residues.

The rearrangement uses TRBV27 and TRBJ1-5; weak D call: TRBD1 (6 bases). The germline gives CDR1 MNHEY, CDR2 SMNVEV (reference sequence). This CDR3 has 16 amino acids. Trimming stripped 5 bases from V and 3 bases from J, with 17 bases between. CDR3 DNA sequence: TGTGCCAGCAGTCCCGGACCCGGACAGAACAATCAGCCCCAGCATTTT. Protein sequence: CASSPGPGQNNQPQHF.

This chain uses TRBV7-3 with TRBJ2-2, with D perhaps TRBD2 (6 bases). The germline CDR1 and CDR2 sequences are SGHTA and FQGTGA. The CDR3 is made up of 15 amino acids. V was pared by 7 bases and J by 4 bases, with 16 bases between. In nucleotides, the CDR3 is TGTGCCAGCACGACTTGGAGGGCCGGCACCGGGGAGCTGTTTTTT. Translated: CASTTWRAGTGELFF.

V usage is TRBV5-1 and J usage is TRBJ1-2; TRBD1 might be the D (6 bases). The CDR3 length is 14 residues. CDR1 is SGHRS, CDR2 YFSETQ, per germline. V was cut by 3 bases and J by 3 bases, with 12 bases left in between. The CDR3: CASSSQGLDYGYTF. The CDR3 DNA reads as TGCGCCAGCAGCTCTCAGGGGCTGGACTATGGCTACACCTTC.

The J gene is TRBJ2-1, the V gene TRBV28, with TRBD2 as a possible D gene (5 bases). The CDR3 loop spans 15 amino acids. CDR1 MDHEN and CDR2 SYDVKM come from the germline V gene. Trimming stripped 1 base from V and 6 bases from J, with 13 bases between. CDR3 sequence reads: CASSLSGSGINEQFF. Written as DNA, the CDR3 is TGTGCCAGCAGTTTATCGGGCTCGGGGATCAATGAGCAGTTCTTC.

V and J are TRBV7-8 and TRBJ2-7; the D is unclear. CDR1 and CDR2 (germline): SGHVS, FQNEAQ. Trimming took off 3 bases at V and 2 bases at J, with 8 bases between the two ends. The CDR3 extends over 13 amino acids. CDR3 DNA sequence: TGTGCCAGCAGCTTGGAGCTAACCTACGAGCAGTACTTC. It translates to CASSLELTYEQYF.

The gene calls are TRBV6-5 and TRBJ2-7; D may be TRBD2 (5 bases). This CDR3 is 14 amino acids long. Germline CDR1 is MNHEY and CDR2 is SVGAGI. Trimming pared 9 bases from V and 0 bases from J, leaving 15 bases between. The CDR3 coding sequence is TGTGCCAGTCTGAACCCGGGGAGCTCCTACGAGCAGTACTTC. This sequence encodes CASLNPGSSYEQYF.

The gene calls are TRBV27 and TRBJ2-3; 8 bases are a match to TRBD1. Looked up from germline, CDR1 is MNHEY and CDR2 is SMNVEV (reference sequence). The V gene end was trimmed by 2 bases and the J gene end by 6 bases; junction bases not matched to a gene: 4. There are 14 residues in the CDR3. CDR3 loop: CASSLGRGLDTQYF. The CDR3 nucleotides are TGTGCCAGCAGTTTAGGCAGGGGGCTGGATACGCAGTATTTT.